Sequencing of this T cell receptor beta chain was carried out in a study of blood T cells in healthy people across ages. A sample-barcoded 5' primer and a J-beta primer mix were used in a second PCR of roughly 6 to 11 cycles. TCRdb processed the 5' RACE reads anew with MiXCR; each CDR3 protein has one entry. Among around 1,000,000 distinct CDR3 sequences listed, 20% to 25% were seen once. The CDR3 is made up of 13 amino acids. Germline V gene data show CDR1 as SQVTM and CDR2 as ANQGSEA. V lost 5 bases to trimming and J lost 3 bases, with 13 bases between them. Peripheral blood, about 9.8 milliliters per donor, was collected. This clonotype has a handful of counts. This sample was also put to use in a study of T cells of mothers and their children. This second study says: According to the study, all extracted RNA entered cDNA synthesis at 1.5 ug per 15 ul. No T cell clones of persistent microchimeric origin were detected.

The source material was blood. This receptor was obtained from a girl aged 2-10 years in good health. The J gene is TRBJ2-5, the V gene TRBV29-1; unclear D gene. The CDR3 nucleotides read TGCAGCGTTAAATACCCATTGAAAGAGACCCAGTACTTC. This translates into CSVKYPLKETQYF.